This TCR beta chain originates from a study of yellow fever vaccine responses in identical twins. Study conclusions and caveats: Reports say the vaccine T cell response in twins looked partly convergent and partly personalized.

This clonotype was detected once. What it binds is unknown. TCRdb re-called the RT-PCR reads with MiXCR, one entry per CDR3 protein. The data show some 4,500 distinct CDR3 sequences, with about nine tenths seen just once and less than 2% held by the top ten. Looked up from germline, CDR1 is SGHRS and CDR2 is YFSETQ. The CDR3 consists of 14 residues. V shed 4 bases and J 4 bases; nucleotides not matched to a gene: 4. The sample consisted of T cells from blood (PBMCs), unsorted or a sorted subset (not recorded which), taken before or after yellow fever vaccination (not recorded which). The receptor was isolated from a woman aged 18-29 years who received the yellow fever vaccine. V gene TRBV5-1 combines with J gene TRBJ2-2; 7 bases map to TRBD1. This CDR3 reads CASSGGQPTGELFF. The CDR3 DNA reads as TGCGCCAGCAGCGGGGGACAGCCCACCGGGGAGCTGTTTTTT.